Each of the 25 T cell receptor beta chains below was sequenced from the same sample in a study of T cells in Graves' hyperthyroidism and ophthalmopathy. The CDR3 regions of TCR beta were amplified from RNA transcripts. HTBI primers were the set used in a first-round RT-PCR of the TCR CDR3. TCRdb passed the multiplex PCR reads through MiXCR, listing each CDR3 protein once. The data show hundreds of thousands of distinct CDR3 sequences, with around 15% seen just once and around 4.5% held by the top ten. The material sequenced was blood. These TCRs come from a middle-aged woman with Graves' ophthalmopathy.

This clonotype was detected a few times. The gene calls are TRBV4-1 and TRBJ1-5; no definite D call. Trimming stripped 2 bases from V and 0 bases from J, with 11 bases between. Germline-derived CDR1 and CDR2 are MGHRA and YSYEKL. The CDR3 spans 16 residues. The CDR3 region has the DNA TGCGCCAGCAGCCAATCCCCTACTTCTAGCAATCAGCCCCAGCATTTT. Translating gives CASSQSPTSSNQPQHF.

In its sample, this clonotype was seen many times. The chain uses TRBV20-1 and TRBJ2-7, with a possible D match to TRBD1 (6 bases). V was shortened by 3 bases and J by 4 bases, with 16 bases between the two germline ends. CDR1 and CDR2 (germline): DFQATT, SNEGSKA (reference sequence). The CDR3 is 14 residues long. CDR3 in amino acids: CSASPGQSSYEQYF. CDR3 in DNA: TGCAGTGCTAGCCCCGGACAGTCCTCTTACGAGCAGTACTTC.

This clonotype was picked up a small number of times. This chain links TRBV20-1 with TRBJ2-5; D is perhaps TRBD2 (5 bases). The CDR3 contains 14 residues. Germline V gives CDR1 DFQATT, CDR2 SNEGSKA (reference sequence). The V end was cut by 3 bases, the J end by 2 bases, with 13 bases between. The CDR3 nucleotides read TGCAGTGCTAGCACACTAGGGTGGCAAGAGACCCAGTACTTC. Protein: CSASTLGWQETQYF.

The CDR3 DNA follows: TGTGCCAGCTCACAACATGTATCGAACACCGGGGAGCTGTTTTTT. It yields the protein CASSQHVSNTGELFF. V and J are TRBV18 and TRBJ2-2; D remains ambiguous. CDR1 and CDR2 from the germline V gene are KGHSH and LQKENI. The CDR3 is 15 amino acids. Trimming cost V 4 bases and J 0 bases, with 9 bases left between them.

The chain carries TRBV7-3 and TRBJ2-3; D possibly corresponds to TRBD1 (7 bases). The CDR3 runs to 15 residues. V was clipped by 1 base and J by 6 bases, with 14 bases between them. Germline V gene data show CDR1 as SGHTA and CDR2 as FQGTGA. CDR3 amino acids: CASSLNSGGMDTQYF. CDR3 nucleotide sequence: TGTGCCAGCAGCTTAAATTCAGGGGGGATGGATACGCAGTATTTT.

This clonotype appeared many times. The chain links TRBV11-1 to TRBJ2-7; D call uncertain. Germline CDR1 is SGHAT and CDR2 is FQDESV (reference sequence). V lost 1 base to trimming and J lost 0 bases, with 7 bases between them. The length of the CDR3 is 14 residues. The CDR3 DNA reads TGTGCCAGCAGCTTAGAGCCGAACTCCTACGAGCAGTACTTC. It specifies CASSLEPNSYEQYF.

This clonotype was seen ten or more times. This chain uses TRBV11-2 with TRBJ2-2; 7 bases map to TRBD2. CDR3 length: 17 amino acids. Per germline, CDR1 SGHAT and CDR2 FQNNGV. V shed 5 bases, J shed 0 bases, and the junction held 9 bases outside the gene matches. As DNA, the CDR3 is TGTGCCAGCAGCCCCACTACCAGCGGGACGAACACCGGGGAGCTGTTTTTT. Its protein is CASSPTTSGTNTGELFF.

The V and J genes are TRBV28 and TRBJ1-2; D possibly corresponds to TRBD1 (6 bases). The V and J ends lost 6 bases and 5 bases respectively, with 16 bases between them. This CDR3 comprises 14 residues. Per germline, CDR1 MDHEN and CDR2 SYDVKM. This chain's CDR3 is CASSSGGGQYGYTF. DNA for the CDR3: TGTGCCAGCAGCTCCGGCGGAGGACAGTATGGCTACACCTTC.

The genes are TRBV6-8 and TRBJ2-7, with D hard to call. Germline V gene data show CDR1 as MNHGY and CDR2 as SAAAGT. The CDR3 sequence is 10 residues long. Trimming pared 11 bases from V and 4 bases from J, leaving 9 bases between. In DNA, the CDR3 is TGTGCCGCACTATGGTACGAGCAGTACTTC. Its translation: CAALWYEQYF.

This clonotype was recorded many times. This chain uses TRBV12-3 or TRBV12-4 with TRBJ1-1, with D maybe TRBD1 (6 bases). This CDR3 has 12 residues. V shed 5 bases and J shed 4 bases, with 8 bases lying between them. CDR3 residues: CASSKGVTEAFF. The CDR3 DNA reads as TGTGCCAGCAGTAAGGGGGTCACTGAAGCTTTCTTT.

The table lists this clonotype with many counts. V gene TRBV19 combines with J gene TRBJ2-7; possibly TRBD1 for D (6 bases). CDR3 length: 14 residues. Germline V gene data show CDR1 as LNHDA and CDR2 as SQIVND (reference sequence). V lost 6 bases and J 5 bases, leaving 17 bases between the germline ends. The CDR3: CASRLAPGDHEQYF. In nucleotides, the CDR3 is TGTGCCAGTAGGCTTGCCCCAGGGGACCACGAGCAGTACTTC.

There are a few counts of this clonotype. J is TRBJ2-7 and V is TRBV9, with TRBD1 matching over 10 bases. This CDR3 region has 14 residues. The junction had 4 bases not matched to a gene; V was cut back by 0 bases and J by 7 bases. Per the germline V gene, CDR1 is SGDLS and CDR2 is YYNGEE. The CDR3 loop reads CASSVADRGREQYF. The CDR3 bases are TGTGCCAGCAGCGTAGCTGACAGGGGGCGTGAGCAGTACTTC.

V and J are TRBV5-1 and TRBJ2-5; possibly TRBD2 for D (6 bases). The germline V gene encodes CDR1 SGHRS and CDR2 YFSETQ. This CDR3 is 14 amino acids long. V lost 4 bases to trimming and J lost 0 bases, with 10 bases between them. The CDR3 sequence is CASSNSGNQETQYF. CDR3 coding DNA: TGCGCCAGCAGCAATAGCGGAAACCAAGAGACCCAGTACTTC.

This clonotype was observed many times. The chain recombines TRBV29-1 with TRBJ2-7, with a tentative D call TRBD1 (6 bases). With 1 base removed from V and 1 base from J, the gap between germline ends came to 8 bases. The CDR3 is 13 amino acids. Germline loops: CDR1 SQVTM, CDR2 ANQGSEA. CDR3 residues: CSVEGDRSYEQYF. For the CDR3, the DNA is TGCAGCGTTGAAGGCGACAGGTCCTACGAGCAGTACTTC.

CDR3 loop: CASSPRLADPGELFF. CDR3 sequence (DNA): TGTGCCAGCAGTCCGCGGCTAGCGGATCCCGGGGAGCTGTTTTTT. The J gene is TRBJ2-2, the V gene TRBV3-1; 7 nucleotides agree with TRBD2. With V trimmed by 6 bases and J by 6 bases, 10 bases remained unmatched. The CDR3 runs to 15 residues. CDR1 LGHDT and CDR2 YNNKEL come from the germline V gene (reference sequence).

This clonotype turned up a few times. V gene TRBV2 combines with J gene TRBJ1-5; maybe TRBD1 (5 bases). CDR1 and CDR2 from the germline V gene are SNHLY and FYNNEI. The CDR3 spans 13 residues. Between the trimmed V and J ends, which lost 7 bases and 2 bases, there was a span of 9 bases. In DNA form, the CDR3 reads TGTGCCAGCATGGGGGTGGGCAATCAGCCCCAGCATTTT. Protein: CASMGVGNQPQHF.

This clonotype was found many times. The J gene is TRBJ2-7, the V gene TRBV19; possibly TRBD2 for D (6 bases). This CDR3 comprises 15 residues. The V gene's germline CDR1 is LNHDA and CDR2 SQIVND (reference sequence). The V gene lost 6 bases and the J gene lost 0 bases, with 15 bases spanning the gap. The CDR3 is CASSLGTWSSYEQYF. As DNA, the CDR3 is TGTGCCAGTAGCCTTGGGACTTGGAGCTCCTACGAGCAGTACTTC.

In its sample, this clonotype was seen many times. This rearrangement joins TRBV5-5 to TRBJ2-2; the D is unclear. CDR3 size: 16 residues. Looked up from germline, CDR1 is SGHKS and CDR2 is YYEKEE (reference sequence). Deletions cut 4 bases from V and 8 bases from J, with 21 bases between. The CDR3 coding sequence is TGTGCCAGCAGCCCGGCCACTGTTCGGCTAGAGGGGGAGCTGTTTTTT. Encoded protein: CASSPATVRLEGELFF.

This clonotype was recorded at least ten times. The genes are TRBV6-1 and TRBJ1-2, with a possible D match to TRBD1 (6 bases). The CDR3 is made up of 15 amino acids. V was trimmed by 0 bases and J by 2 bases, leaving 10 bases between them. The germline CDR1 and CDR2 sequences are MNHNS and SASEGT. The CDR3 sequence: CASSEAGGLNYGYTF. CDR3 DNA sequence: TGTGCCAGCAGTGAAGCCGGGGGGCTCAACTATGGCTACACCTTC.

Ten or more counts support this clonotype. The CDR3 DNA sequence: TGTGCCAGCAGCTTTGATCGAGCGGGAGGAGAAGAGACCCAGTACTTC. The encoded protein is CASSFDRAGGEETQYF. The V gene is TRBV7-8, the J gene TRBJ2-5, with 9 bases fitting TRBD2. The CDR3 has 16 amino acids. V dropped 3 bases and J dropped 3; count of bases not matched to a gene: 8. CDR1 SGHVS and CDR2 FQNEAQ come from the germline V gene. Combining the CDR3 with reference TRBV7-8 and TRBJ2-5 gives the whole variable domain GAGVSQSPRYKVAKRGQDVALRCDPISGHVSLFWYQQALGQGPEFLTYFQNEAQLDKSGLPSDRFFAERPEGSVSTLKIQRTQQEDSAVYLCASSFDRAGGEETQYFGPGTRLLVL.

This clonotype has at least ten counts. The chain carries TRBV19 and TRBJ1-1, with D possibly TRBD1 on 5 matching bases. Germline-derived CDR1 and CDR2 are LNHDA and SQIVND (reference sequence). V lost 7 bases, J lost 4 bases, and 16 bases lay in between. This CDR3 is built from 14 residues. CDR3: CASTLQGRGTEAFF. CDR3 in DNA: TGTGCCAGTACCCTGCAGGGAAGGGGCACTGAAGCTTTCTTT.

This clonotype was seen ten or more times. The CDR3 sequence is CAISSGRSGTGELFF. The CDR3 DNA follows: TGTGCCATCAGCTCCGGGCGGTCGGGGACCGGGGAGCTGTTTTTT. The chain has TRBV10-3 and TRBJ2-2, with D possibly TRBD2 on 5 matching bases. Trimming pared 6 bases from V and 5 bases from J, leaving 16 bases between. CDR3 length equals 15 residues. Germline CDR1 ENHRY, CDR2 SYGVKD.

This clonotype has ten or more counts. This sequence joins TRBV6-5 and TRBJ1-5; maybe TRBD1 (5 bases). Trimming left V 2 bases short and J 10 bases short, with 12 bases between. Germline CDR1 reads MNHEY; CDR2 reads SVGAGI. This CDR3 is built from 13 residues. The CDR3 bases are TGTGCCAGCAGTTACGGCAGGGCAACCCCCCAGCATTTT. Protein: CASSYGRATPQHF.

The chain uses TRBV6-5 and TRBJ2-5, with unresolved D. Germline assignment: CDR1 MNHEY and CDR2 SVGAGI. V dropped 0 bases and J dropped 0 bases, with 14 bases sitting between them. The CDR3 extends over 17 amino acids. CDR3 region: CASSYSKLGVYQETQYF. The CDR3 DNA reads TGTGCCAGCAGTTACTCGAAACTCGGAGTCTACCAAGAGACCCAGTACTTC.

Many counts were recorded for this clonotype. This chain joins TRBV4-1 and TRBJ1-2; unclear D gene. The length of the CDR3 is 14 residues. With 1 base removed from V and 2 bases from J, the gap between germline ends came to 8 bases. The germline V gene has CDR1 MGHRA and CDR2 YSYEKL. The CDR3 sequence is CASSQATQNYGYTF. DNA of the CDR3: TGCGCCAGCAGCCAAGCCACCCAGAACTATGGCTACACCTTC.